Given below is one TCR beta chain in context. Method: immunoSEQ multiplex PCR; TCRdb's copy keeps in-frame clones and lacks some. The repertoire includes 55,000 to 65,000 clones, approximately 93% of them detected once, and about 2.8% sits in the top ten. This record comes from a study of T cell changes during pregnancy in multiple sclerosis. The germline CDR1 and CDR2 sequences are SGHRS and YFSETQ. This CDR3 region has 16 residues. The ends lost 0 bases at V and 5 bases at J; junction bases unmatched: 11. The input for sequencing was CD8+ T cells from peripheral blood mononuclear cells, taken in the third trimester of pregnancy. The sequence derives from a female donor with multiple sclerosis, enrolled in a pregnancy study. The V gene is TRBV5-1, the J gene TRBJ2-7, with TRBD2 identical over 7 bases. In DNA, the CDR3 is TGCGCCAGCAGCTTGGGGTTCCGGGGGAGGGCAGACGAGCAGTACTTC. It translates to CASSLGFRGRADEQYF.